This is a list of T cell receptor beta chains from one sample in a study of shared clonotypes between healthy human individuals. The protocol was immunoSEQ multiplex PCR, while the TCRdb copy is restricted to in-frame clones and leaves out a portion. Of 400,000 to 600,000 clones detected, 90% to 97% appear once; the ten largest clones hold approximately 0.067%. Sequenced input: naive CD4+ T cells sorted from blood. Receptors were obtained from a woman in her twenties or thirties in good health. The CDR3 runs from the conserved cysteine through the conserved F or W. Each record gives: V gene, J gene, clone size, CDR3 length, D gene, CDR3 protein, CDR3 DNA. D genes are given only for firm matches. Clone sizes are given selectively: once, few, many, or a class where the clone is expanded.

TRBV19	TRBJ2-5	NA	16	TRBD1	CASRRTGPLLQETQYF	TGTGCCAGTAGGAGGACAGGGCCCTTGCTTCAAGAGACCCAGTACTTC
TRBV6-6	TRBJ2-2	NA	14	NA	CASSLFGEPGELFF	TGTGCCAGCAGTTTGTTTGGGGAACCCGGGGAGCTGTTTTTT
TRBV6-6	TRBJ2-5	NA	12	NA	CASAFGRETQYF	TGTGCCAGCGCTTTCGGGCGGGAGACCCAGTACTTC
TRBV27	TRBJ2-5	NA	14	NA	CASMRGGIGETQYF	TGTGCCAGCATGAGGGGGGGAATAGGAGAGACCCAGTACTTC
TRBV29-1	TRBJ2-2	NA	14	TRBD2	CSVTLAGGVGELFF	TGCAGCGTTACACTAGCGGGAGGGGTCGGGGAGCTGTTTTTT
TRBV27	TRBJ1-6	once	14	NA	CASKRWGGYSPLHF	TGTGCCAGCAAGAGATGGGGTGGGTATTCACCCCTCCACTTT
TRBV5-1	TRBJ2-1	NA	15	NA	CASSLVSDTYNEQFF	TGCGCCAGCAGCTTGGTTTCAGATACCTACAATGAGCAGTTCTTC
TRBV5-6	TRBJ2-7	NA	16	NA	CASSSWTGQISYEQYF	TGTGCCAGCAGCTCTTGGACCGGACAGATAAGCTACGAGCAGTACTTC
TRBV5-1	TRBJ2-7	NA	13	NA	CASSLGSKSEQYF	TGCGCCAGCAGCTTGGGCTCCAAGTCCGAGCAGTACTTC
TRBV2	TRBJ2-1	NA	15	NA	CASSGAGSFYNEQFF	TGTGCCAGCAGTGGGGCGGGAAGCTTCTACAATGAGCAGTTCTTC
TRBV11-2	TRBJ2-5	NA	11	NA	CASSQVETQYF	TGTGCCAGCAGCCAGGTGGAGACCCAGTACTTC
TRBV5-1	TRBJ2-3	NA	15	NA	CASSLGQSYTDTQYF	TGCGCCAGCAGCTTGGGACAGTCATACACAGATACGCAGTATTTT
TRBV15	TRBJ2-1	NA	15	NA	CATSLTVALNNEQFF	TGTGCCACCAGCTTGACAGTTGCGCTTAACAATGAGCAGTTCTTC
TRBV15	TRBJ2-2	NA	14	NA	CATSRVQNTGELFF	TGTGCCACCAGCAGAGTGCAGAACACCGGGGAGCTGTTTTTT
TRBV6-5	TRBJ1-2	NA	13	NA	CASSYRDYYGYTF	TGTGCCAGCAGTTACAGGGATTACTATGGCTACACCTTC
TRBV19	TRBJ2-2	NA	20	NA	CASSIDLGYEDRANTGELFF	TGTGCCAGTAGTATAGATCTAGGTTACGAGGACAGAGCGAACACCGGGGAGCTGTTTTTT
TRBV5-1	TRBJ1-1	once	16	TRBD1	CASSSDRASRDTEAFF	TGCGCCAGCAGCTCTGACAGGGCGAGTAGGGACACTGAAGCTTTCTTT
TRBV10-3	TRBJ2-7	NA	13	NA	CAISERSAYEQYF	TGTGCCATCAGTGAGAGGTCCGCCTACGAGCAGTACTTC
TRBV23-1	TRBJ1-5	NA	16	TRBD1	CASSARDRDSNQPQHF	TGCGCCAGCAGTGCCCGGGACAGGGATAGCAATCAGCCCCAGCATTTT
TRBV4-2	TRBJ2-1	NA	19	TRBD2	CASSQDGSVGLAAYNEQFF	TGTGCCAGCAGCCAAGATGGGTCCGTAGGACTAGCGGCTTACAATGAGCAGTTCTTC
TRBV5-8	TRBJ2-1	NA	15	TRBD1	CASSLGDREDNEQFF	TGTGCCAGCAGCTTGGGGGACAGGGAAGACAATGAGCAGTTCTTC
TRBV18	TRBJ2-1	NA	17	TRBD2	CASSPPLAGGPYNEQFF	TGTGCCAGCTCACCACCTCTAGCGGGAGGGCCCTACAATGAGCAGTTCTTC
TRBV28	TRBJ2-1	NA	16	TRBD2	CASRSYSGREYNEQFF	TGTGCCAGCAGATCCTATAGCGGGAGGGAATACAATGAGCAGTTCTTC
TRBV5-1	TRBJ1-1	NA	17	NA	CASSIHGNGLRYTEAFF	TGCGCCAGCAGCATACACGGAAACGGCTTGAGGTACACTGAAGCTTTCTTT
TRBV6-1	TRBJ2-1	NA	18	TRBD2	CASSEFGLAGGKYNEQFF	TGTGCCAGCAGTGAATTTGGACTAGCGGGAGGGAAATACAATGAGCAGTTCTTC
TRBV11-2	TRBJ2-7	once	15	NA	CASSSSPKNSYEQYF	TGTGCCAGCAGCTCCTCCCCGAAGAACTCCTACGAGCAGTACTTC
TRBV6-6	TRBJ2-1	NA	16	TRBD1	CASSDGQGSSYNEQFF	TGTGCCAGCAGCGATGGACAGGGGAGCTCCTACAATGAGCAGTTCTTC
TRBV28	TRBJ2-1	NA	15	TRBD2	CASSLLAGGTNEQFF	TGTGCCAGCAGTTTACTAGCGGGAGGCACCAATGAGCAGTTCTTC
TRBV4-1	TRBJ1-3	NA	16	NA	CASSQGYGEPGNTIYF	TGCGCCAGCAGCCAAGGTTATGGGGAACCTGGAAACACCATATATTTT
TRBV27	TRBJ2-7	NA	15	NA	CASSLSRGPTYEQYF	TGTGCCAGCAGTTTATCGAGAGGGCCAACCTACGAGCAGTACTTC
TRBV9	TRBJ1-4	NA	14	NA	CASSEGKYDEKLFF	TGTGCCAGCAGCGAGGGAAAATACGATGAAAAACTGTTTTTT
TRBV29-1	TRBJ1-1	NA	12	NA	CSVVPPGTEAFF	TGCAGCGTTGTCCCCCCTGGGACTGAAGCTTTCTTT
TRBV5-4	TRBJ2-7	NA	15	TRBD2	CASSFWTSGAYEQYF	TGTGCCAGCAGCTTTTGGACTAGCGGTGCCTACGAGCAGTACTTC
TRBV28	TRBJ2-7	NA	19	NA	CASSLLSQGGHLSSYEQYF	TGTGCCAGCAGTTTACTATCTCAGGGGGGCCATCTGAGCTCCTACGAGCAGTACTTC
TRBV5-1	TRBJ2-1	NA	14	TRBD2	CASSLGLAGIEQFF	TGCGCCAGCAGCTTGGGACTAGCGGGAATTGAGCAGTTCTTC
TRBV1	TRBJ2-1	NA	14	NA	CTRFLEWEQNEQFF	TGCACCAGATTTCTTGAGTGGGAGCAGAATGAGCAGTTCTTC
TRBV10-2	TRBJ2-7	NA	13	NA	CASKFPNSYEQYF	TGCGCCAGCAAGTTTCCCAACTCCTACGAGCAGTACTTC
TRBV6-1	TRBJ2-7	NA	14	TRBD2	CASSASGRAYEQYF	TGTGCCAGCAGTGCTAGCGGGAGAGCCTACGAGCAGTACTTC
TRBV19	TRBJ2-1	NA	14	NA	CASSPLGTRHEQFF	TGTGCCAGTAGTCCCCTTGGGACCCGCCATGAGCAGTTCTTC
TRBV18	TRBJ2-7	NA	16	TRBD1	CASSPPYRDRSYEQYF	TGTGCCAGCTCACCGCCCTACCGGGACAGATCCTACGAGCAGTACTTC
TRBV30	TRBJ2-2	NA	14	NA	CAWSAVGAAGELFF	TGTGCCTGGAGCGCCGTGGGGGCTGCCGGGGAGCTGTTTTTT
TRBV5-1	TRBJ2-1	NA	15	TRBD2	CASRKVAGVAHEQFF	TGCGCCAGCAGAAAGGTGGCGGGAGTGGCCCATGAGCAGTTCTTC
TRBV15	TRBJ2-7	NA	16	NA	CATSRGRTTGAYEQYF	TGTGCCACCAGCCGTGGTCGGACAACGGGAGCCTACGAGCAGTACTTC
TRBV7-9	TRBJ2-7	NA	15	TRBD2	CASSPSGLAAYEQYF	TGTGCCAGCAGCCCATCCGGACTAGCTGCTTACGAGCAGTACTTC
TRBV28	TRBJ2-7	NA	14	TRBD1	CASSSDRGVYEQYF	TGTGCCAGCAGTTCGGACAGGGGGGTCTACGAGCAGTACTTC
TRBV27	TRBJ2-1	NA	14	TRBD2	CASGGTKKYNEQFF	TGTGCCAGCGGGGGGACTAAAAAATACAATGAGCAGTTCTTC